A single sample is the source of the 20 T cell receptor beta chains below, sequenced in a study of CD8+CD57+ T cells in acquired aplastic anemia. CD8+CD57+ cell expansion, shown by flow cytometry, had occurred in the patients selected for sequencing. For CDR3 and TCR beta VDJ profiling, genomic DNA was the template used. Each CDR3 protein is one row after TCRdb ran MiXCR on the reads. The data show some 140,000 distinct CDR3 sequences, 40% to 65% seen once. The sample was sorted CD4+, CD8+, or CD8+CD57+ T cells (not recorded which) from PBMCs. These receptor sequences come from a human donor with aplastic anemia.

This clonotype was observed many times. The junction and the germline gene differ at one end; a read error may be behind it. The genes are TRBV20-1 and TRBJ2-4, with 9 bases identical to TRBD1. Germline V gene data show CDR1 as DFQATT and CDR2 as SNEGSKA (reference sequence). This CDR3 comprises 8 residues. The CDR3 region is CSAGTGHF. The CDR3 nucleotides read TGCAGTGCCGGGACAGGGCACTTC.

Ten or more counts support this clonotype. The rearrangement links TRBV7-9 to TRBJ2-1; D gene uncertain. Germline-derived CDR1 and CDR2 are SEHNR and FQNEAQ (reference sequence). The CDR3 sequence is 14 residues long. V was shortened by 5 bases and J by 1 base, with 9 bases between the two germline ends. This CDR3 reads CASSLGTSYNEQFF. Here the CDR3 DNA reads TGTGCCAGCAGCCTGGGAACGTCCTACAATGAGCAGTTCTTC.

Many counts were recorded for this clonotype. The CDR3 nucleotides are TGTGCCAGCAGCTCCGGGGACAGGAATGCCGGGGAGCTGTTTTTT. It is translated as CASSSGDRNAGELFF. V usage is TRBV7-2 and J usage is TRBJ2-2, with 8 bases that match TRBD1. The J segment lost 6 bases and the V segment lost 4 bases, leaving 7 bases of the junction unmatched. Per germline, CDR1 SGHTA and CDR2 FQGNSA. The CDR3 loop spans 15 amino acids.

The sample holds one count of this clonotype. The rearrangement uses TRBV7-7 and TRBJ2-3; possible D gene TRBD1, 5 bases. Trimming stripped 1 base from V and 6 bases from J, with 17 bases between. The germline CDR1 and CDR2 sequences are SSHAT and FNYEAQ (reference sequence). The CDR3 consists of 16 residues. As DNA, the CDR3 is TGTGCCAGCAGCTTAGGTTCGCAGGGCTCAGCGGATACGCAGTATTTT. Its protein product is CASSLGSQGSADTQYF.

Ten or more counts support this clonotype. The J gene is TRBJ2-2, the V gene TRBV11-1, with 8 positions matching TRBD2. Germline assignment: CDR1 SGHAT and CDR2 FQDESV (reference sequence). CDR3 length: 17 residues. J gave up 0 bases and V 5 bases, and 8 bases lay outside the gene matches. The DNA of the CDR3 is TGTGCCAGCAGCCCTCCCCGGGGGGGAACGAACACCGGGGAGCTGTTTTTT. Translating gives CASSPPRGGTNTGELFF.

The chain couples TRBV15 to TRBJ2-1; D possibly corresponds to TRBD1 (6 bases). Germline loops: CDR1 LNHNV, CDR2 YYDKDF (reference sequence). The CDR3 sequence is 13 residues long. Trimming cost V 5 bases and J 12 bases, with 17 bases left between them. This CDR3 is CATSQRPGAGQFF. For the CDR3, the DNA is TGTGCCACCAGCCAGCGTCCAGGGGCTGGGCAGTTCTTC.

V and J are TRBV29-1 and TRBJ1-1; D is perhaps TRBD1 (5 bases). V dropped 4 bases and J dropped 4 bases, with 10 bases sitting between them. The CDR3 totals 12 residues. Germline V gene data show CDR1 as SQVTM and CDR2 as ANQGSEA. The CDR3 spells CSVVGERTEAFF. The DNA for the CDR3 is TGCAGCGTTGTGGGGGAGCGCACTGAAGCTTTCTTT.

The rearrangement uses TRBV20-1 and TRBJ2-3; unclear D gene. With 3 bases removed from V and 4 bases from J, the gap between germline ends came to 8 bases. Germline V lookup: CDR1 DFQATT, CDR2 SNEGSKA (reference sequence). The CDR3 has 12 amino acids. CDR3 in amino acids: CSASGRPDTQYF. The CDR3 bases are TGCAGTGCTAGTGGTCGTCCAGATACGCAGTATTTT.

The chain joins TRBV7-3 to TRBJ2-5, with D tentatively TRBD2 (5 bases). Deletions cut 8 bases from V and 1 base from J, with 11 bases between. The CDR3 is 13 amino acids. Germline values: CDR1 SGHTA, CDR2 FQGTGA. The CDR3 nucleotides are TGTGCCAGCTCGTGGGAGCTCCAAGAGACCCAGTACTTC. This sequence encodes CASSWELQETQYF. The whole variable domain, remainder taken from reference TRBV7-3 and TRBJ2-5, is GAGVSQTPSNKVTEKGKYVELRCDPISGHTALYWYRQSLGQGPEFLIYFQGTGAADDSGLPNDRFFAVRPEGSVSTLKIQRTERGDSAVYLCASSWELQETQYFGPGTRLLVL.

This chain joins TRBV2 and TRBJ2-6; D uncertain. V lost 6 bases and J lost 2, with 11 bases in between. This CDR3 is built from 15 residues. Per germline, CDR1 SNHLY and CDR2 FYNNEI. CDR3 in amino acids: CASRETPAGANVLTF. The CDR3 nucleotides read TGTGCCAGCAGAGAGACCCCGGCTGGGGCCAACGTCCTGACTTTC.

This clonotype was recorded many times. The chain carries TRBV12-3 or TRBV12-4 and TRBJ1-5; 7 bases match TRBD1. The CDR3 loop spans 14 amino acids. J was trimmed by 4 bases and V by 5 bases; bases with no gene match: 5. CDR3 in amino acids: CASSLGTDNQPQHF. Here the CDR3 DNA reads TGTGCCAGCAGTCTCGGGACAGATAATCAGCCCCAGCATTTT.

This chain links TRBV24-1 with TRBJ2-5; D gene ambiguous. Germline loops: CDR1 KGHDR, CDR2 SFDVKD. The CDR3 runs 13 residues. V was shortened by 5 bases and J by 5 bases, with 11 bases between the two germline ends. For the CDR3, the DNA is TGTGCCACCAGTGGCCGGGTCAGGGAGACCCAGTACTTC. It codes for CATSGRVRETQYF.

The V and J genes are TRBV15 and TRBJ2-5; no reliable D call. The germline V and J ends were trimmed by 2 bases and 1 base, with 5 bases remaining between them. CDR1 is LNHNV, CDR2 YYDKDF, per germline (reference sequence). The CDR3 runs to 13 residues. The CDR3 nucleotides are TGTGCCACCAGCAGATCATCCCAAGAGACCCAGTACTTC. Translation: CATSRSSQETQYF. Variable domain in full (rest from reference TRBV15 and TRBJ2-5): DAMVIQNPRYQVTQFGKPVTLSCSQTLNHNVMYWYQQKSSQAPKLLFHYYDKDFNNEADTPDNFQSRRPNTSFCFLDIRSPGLGDTAMYLCATSRSSQETQYFGPGTRLLVL.

The chain has TRBV19 and TRBJ2-2; D not certain. CDR3 length: 11 residues. The germline CDR1 and CDR2 sequences are LNHDA and SQIVND (reference sequence). The germline V and J ends were trimmed by 7 bases and 5 bases, with 5 bases remaining between them. The CDR3 sequence: CASTVTGELFF. DNA of the CDR3: TGTGCCAGTACTGTGACCGGGGAGCTGTTTTTT.

The chain has TRBV6-4 and TRBJ2-7, with 10 bases matching TRBD1. V dropped 2 bases and J dropped 5; count of bases not matched to a gene: 3. Germline V gene sequence: CDR1 MRHNA, CDR2 SNTAGT. The length of the CDR3 is 14 residues. The CDR3 sequence: CASSDGTGVDEQYF. Here the CDR3 DNA reads TGTGCCAGCAGTGACGGGACAGGGGTCGACGAGCAGTACTTC.

This chain joins TRBV7-9 and TRBJ2-7; tentative D call: TRBD2 (6 bases). The CDR3 is 14 amino acids. In germline, CDR1 is SEHNR, CDR2 FQNEAQ (reference sequence). Trimming pared 8 bases from V and 3 bases from J, leaving 17 bases between. The CDR3 protein is CASLAVSENYEQYF. DNA for the CDR3: TGTGCCAGCTTAGCGGTTAGCGAGAACTACGAGCAGTACTTC.

The chain links TRBV10-2 to TRBJ1-5, with D possibly matching TRBD1 (6 bases). This CDR3 spans 12 amino acids. V lost 6 bases and J lost 11, with 14 bases in between. The V gene's germline CDR1 is WSHSY and CDR2 SAAADI. DNA of the CDR3: TGCGCCAGCAGCTCCACAGGGCCATCCCAGCATTTT. Protein sequence: CASSSTGPSQHF.

The V and J genes are TRBV2 and TRBJ1-5; TRBD1 might be the D (6 bases). The CDR3 contains 14 residues. Germline CDR1 SNHLY, CDR2 FYNNEI. V was trimmed by 4 bases and J by 6 bases, leaving 13 bases between them. CDR3 sequence (DNA): TGTGCCAGCAGTGCCGGGACATCCGGTCAGCCCCAGCATTTT. It specifies CASSAGTSGQPQHF.

The gene calls are TRBV12-3 or TRBV12-4 and TRBJ2-7; 11 nucleotides line up with TRBD1. The CDR3 contains 15 residues. The V segment lost 6 bases and the J segment 7 bases; nucleotides outside the gene matches: 11. CDR3 nucleotide sequence: TGTGCCAGCAGCAGGTTCGGGACAGGGGGACGGGAGCAGTACTTC. Translation: CASSRFGTGGREQYF.

The chain is built from TRBV2 and TRBJ1-2, with TRBD1 matching 9 bases. Germline CDR1 SNHLY, CDR2 FYNNEI. This CDR3 region has 13 residues. The V segment lost 7 bases and the J segment 8 bases; nucleotides outside the gene matches: 8. The CDR3 DNA follows: TGTGCCAGCATCAGTGGACAGGGGCCCGGCTACACCTTC. Its protein is CASISGQGPGYTF. The variable domain in full, completed from reference TRBV2 and TRBJ1-2, reads EPEVTQTPSHQVTQMGQEVILRCVPISNHLYFYWYRQILGQKVEFLVSFYNNEISEKSEIFDDQFSVERPDGSNFTLKIRSTKLEDSAMYFCASISGQGPGYTFGSGTRLTVV.